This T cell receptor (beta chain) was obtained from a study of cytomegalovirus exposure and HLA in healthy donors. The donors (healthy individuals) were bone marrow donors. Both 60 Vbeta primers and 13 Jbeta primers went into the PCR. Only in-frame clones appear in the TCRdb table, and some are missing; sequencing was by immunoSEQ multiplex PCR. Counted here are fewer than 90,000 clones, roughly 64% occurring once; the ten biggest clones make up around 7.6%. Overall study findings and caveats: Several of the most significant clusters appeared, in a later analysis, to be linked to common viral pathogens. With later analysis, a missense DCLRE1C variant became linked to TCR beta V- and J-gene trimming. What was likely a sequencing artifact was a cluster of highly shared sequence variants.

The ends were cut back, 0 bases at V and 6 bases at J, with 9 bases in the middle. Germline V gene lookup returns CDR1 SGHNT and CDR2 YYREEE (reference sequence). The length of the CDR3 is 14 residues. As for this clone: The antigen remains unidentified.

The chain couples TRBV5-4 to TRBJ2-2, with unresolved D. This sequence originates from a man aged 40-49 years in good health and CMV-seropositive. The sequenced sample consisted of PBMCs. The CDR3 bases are TGTGCCAGCAGCTTGGCCGTGAGCGCCGGGGAGCTGTTTTTT. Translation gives CASSLAVSAGELFF.